This T cell receptor (beta chain) was retrieved from a study of cytomegalovirus exposure and HLA in healthy donors. Study in general: Within the Caucasian-associated ancestry cluster were around four fifths of the approximately 400 genotyped donors.

Study-level results: One variant, a missense change in DCLRE1C, was linked in a later analysis to TCR beta V- and J-gene trimming. CMV serostatus was the only immune exposure information that was available. It has been reported that TCR beta sequences accurately predicted the HLA-A and HLA-B alleles of most subjects.

Trimming stripped 6 bases from V and 3 bases from J, with 18 bases between. CDR3 length: 15 residues. CDR1 and CDR2 from the germline V gene are SNHLY and FYNNEI. Concerning this clone: The target antigen is unknown.

It was with 60 Vbeta and 13 Jbeta primers that the PCR ran. Produced via immunoSEQ multiplex PCR; TCRdb's table is partial and in-frame only. The table includes some 85,000 clones, roughly four fifths detected once. What was sequenced was PBMCs. The receptor was isolated from a man aged 25-45 years in good health and CMV-seronegative. The V call is TRBV2, the J call TRBJ2-7; possible D gene TRBD2, 6 bases. The CDR3 loop is CASRGGAVTYYEQYF. In DNA form, the CDR3 reads TGTGCCAGCAGAGGAGGGGCAGTTACGTACTACGAGCAGTACTTC.